This T cell receptor beta chain was sequenced in a study of post-analysis software for immune sequencing data. Study-wide points: Strong co-clustering by F measure was evident for samples that had been prepared in the same batch. Compared with controls, patients had more of about 5 TRBV segments, including TRBV5-6, TRBV5-1 and TRBV20-1.

Unique molecular identifiers had been added to the TCR beta cDNA libraries. Input populations of 1 to 10 million T cells gave rise to approximately 480,000 cDNA molecules. One entry per CDR3 protein, called by TCRdb with MiXCR from the PCR reads. Of around 440,000 distinct CDR3 sequences listed, over 35% are singletons. This CDR3 comprises 15 residues. A remark on this clonotype: Its antigen remains unknown. An end of the junction does not agree with germline; a read error may underlie this.

The TCR originated in a girl aged 10 to 17 with multiple sclerosis. This sequence joins TRBV12-3 or TRBV12-4 and TRBJ2-3; D perhaps matches TRBD2 (7 bases). Specimen: blood. The CDR3 sequence: CASSLRGGFTDMQYF. The CDR3 coding sequence is TGTGCCAGCAGTTTAAGGGGGGGATTCACAGATATGCAGTATTTT.